This is a list of T cell receptor beta chains from one sample in a study of T cells in Graves' hyperthyroidism and ophthalmopathy. TCRdb recomputed calls from the multiplex PCR reads with MiXCR, one row per CDR3 protein. The data hold roughly 350,000 distinct CDR3 sequences, with roughly an eighth observed a single time. Sequencing was done on a sample of blood. Receptor source: a woman in her forties with Graves' ophthalmopathy. Each CDR3 is given with its conserved first and last residue. A D gene is named only where the DNA matches it firmly. Expanded clones are given a class, and other clones once, few, many or no size at all.

V gene	clone size	D gene	J gene	CDR3 DNA	CDR3 protein
TRBV6-4	few	TRBD1	TRBJ1-5	TGTGCCAGCAGTCCCGACAGGGATAATCAGCCCCAGCATTTT	CASSPDRDNQPQHF
TRBV12-3/TRBV12-4	many	NA	TRBJ2-7	TGTGCCAGCAGTTTAAGCACCGGCTCCTACGAGCAGTACTTC	CASSLSTGSYEQYF
TRBV10-2	many	NA	TRBJ1-1	TGCGCCAGCAGTGGAGAAGCCACTGAAGCTTTCTTT	CASSGEATEAFF
TRBV20-1	few	NA	TRBJ1-1	TGCAGTGCCTCGCCCACAACGAACACTGAAGCTTTCTTT	CSASPTTNTEAFF
TRBV11-2	many	TRBD2	TRBJ2-7	TGTGCCAGCAGCCGGATCCGACTAGCGGGAGGGCCCGAGCAGTACTTC	CASSRIRLAGGPEQYF
TRBV6-1	NA	NA	TRBJ1-1	TGTGCCAGCAGCCACAGGGTAAGGTACGCTTTCTTT	CASSHRVRYAFF
TRBV3-1	few	NA	TRBJ2-7	TGTGCCAGCAGCCTAGGGACTGAGCGGGAGCAGTACTTC	CASSLGTEREQYF
TRBV20-1	NA	NA	TRBJ2-5	TGCAGTGCTACCCCTACATATGGGGGGCGTCAAGAGACCCAGTACTTC	CSATPTYGGRQETQYF
TRBV7-9	many	NA	TRBJ2-1	TGTGCCAGCCCCTCCGGCAGCAGCGTGGACAATGAGCAGTTCTTC	CASPSGSSVDNEQFF
TRBV12-5	many	TRBD1	TRBJ1-3	TGTGCTAGTGGTTTGTCCGGACAGGGGTCCAGCTCTGGAAACACCATATATTTT	CASGLSGQGSSSGNTIYF
TRBV10-1	many	NA	TRBJ2-3	TGCGCCAGCAGTGAGTCAGGGACGGCTAGCACAGATACGCAGTATTTT	CASSESGTASTDTQYF
TRBV6-1	many	NA	TRBJ2-1	TGTGCCAGCAGTGAACTTCGTCGTAGTAGTGAGCAGTTCTTC	CASSELRRSSEQFF
TRBV2	few	NA	TRBJ2-7	TGTGCCAGCAGCTTCCGAGGAAACTCCTACGAGCAGTACTTC	CASSFRGNSYEQYF
TRBV7-2	many	NA	TRBJ2-3	TGTGCCAGCAGACAGGGTACTAGCACAGATACGCAGTATTTT	CASRQGTSTDTQYF
TRBV4-2	once	NA	TRBJ1-3	TGTGCCAGCAGCCATTTTAAAGGGGGACTGAAGGCTGGAAACACCATATATTTT	CASSHFKGGLKAGNTIYF
TRBV7-9	NA	NA	TRBJ2-7	TGTGCCAGCAGCAAATCCGGGACGGGGGATCGCGAGCAGTACTTC	CASSKSGTGDREQYF
TRBV20-1	NA	NA	TRBJ2-7	TGCAGTGCTAGAGATTGGTCTAGCACCTACGAGCAGTACTTC	CSARDWSSTYEQYF
TRBV24-1	many	NA	TRBJ2-3	TGTGCCACCAGTACAGAAACAGATACGCAGTATTTT	CATSTETDTQYF
TRBV28	many	NA	TRBJ2-1	TGTGCCAGCACCCCTTCGGGCAGCGAGTCCTACAATGAGCAGTTCTTC	CASTPSGSESYNEQFF
TRBV5-1	NA	TRBD1	TRBJ2-2	TGCGCCAGCGATCGGACAGGTACCAACACCGGGGAGCTGTTTTTT	CASDRTGTNTGELFF
TRBV11-2	NA	TRBD2	TRBJ2-3	TGTGCCAGCAGCCACCGGGCGGCGGGAGGGTCAGATACGCAGTATTTT	CASSHRAAGGSDTQYF
TRBV6-1	NA	NA	TRBJ1-2	TGTGCCAGCAGTATCAGGGTGGATGGCTACACCTTC	CASSIRVDGYTF
TRBV3-1	few	NA	TRBJ2-1	TGTGCCAGCAGTCTTATCACGCATGAGCAGTTCTTC	CASSLITHEQFF
TRBV20-1	many	NA	TRBJ2-7	TGCAGTGCTGGGGACACTTGGAAACCTTACGAGCAGTACTTC	CSAGDTWKPYEQYF
TRBV2	many	NA	TRBJ1-2	TGTGCCAGCAGTGTGGACTATGGCTACACCTTC	CASSVDYGYTF
TRBV6-1	many	NA	TRBJ2-3	TGTGCCAGCAGCAGTAGAGGGGGGGAGGGCACAGATACGCAGTATTTT	CASSSRGGEGTDTQYF
TRBV12-3/TRBV12-4	NA	TRBD2	TRBJ2-5	TGTGCCAGCACCCCGGGACTAGCGGTCTGGGGGACCCAGTACTTC	CASTPGLAVWGTQYF
TRBV3-1	many	TRBD1	TRBJ1-1	TGTGCCAGCAGCCCACGACAGGGATCGGTCGTGAAGGCTGAAGCTTTCTTT	CASSPRQGSVVKAEAFF
TRBV6-6	few	TRBD2	TRBJ2-1	TGTGCCAGCAGTTACGGGACTAGCGAATACAATGAGCAGTTCTTC	CASSYGTSEYNEQFF
TRBV10-3	NA	NA	TRBJ2-7	TGTGCCATCAGTGAGTCGGACAGCTACGAGCAGTACTTC	CAISESDSYEQYF
TRBV27	few	NA	TRBJ1-1	TGTGCCAGCAGTTCTGGTTATATGGGTTCTGAAGCTTTCTTT	CASSSGYMGSEAFF
TRBV12-3/TRBV12-4	many	TRBD1	TRBJ1-4	TGTGCCAGCAGTTTTATACCCGGGACAGGGGGTGAAAAACTGTTTTTT	CASSFIPGTGGEKLFF
TRBV7-9	many	NA	TRBJ2-7	TGTGCCAGCAGCACGACGGCAGGATATCTCTACGAGCAGTACTTC	CASSTTAGYLYEQYF
TRBV20-1	many	TRBD1	TRBJ1-1	TGCAGTGTCCCGGGACAGGGGGCGCACACTGAAGCTTTCTTT	CSVPGQGAHTEAFF
TRBV7-8	many	TRBD1	TRBJ1-5	TGTGCCAGCAGCTTACCCAGGACAGGGTCCGATCAGCCCCAGCATTTT	CASSLPRTGSDQPQHF
TRBV7-2	many	NA	TRBJ1-5	TGTGCCAGCAGCTTAGCGCAAGGAAGCAATCAGCCCCAGCATTTT	CASSLAQGSNQPQHF
TRBV27	many	NA	TRBJ1-5	TGTGCCAGCAGTCTAAAGCCAGGACCGAACCCCAATCAGCCCCAGCATTTT	CASSLKPGPNPNQPQHF
TRBV6-5	few	NA	TRBJ1-4	TGTGCCAGCAGTTACTGGGCTAATGAAAAACTGTTTTTT	CASSYWANEKLFF
TRBV20-1	many	NA	TRBJ1-5	TGCAGTGCTACCGGGTCGATAAATCAGCCCCAGCATTTT	CSATGSINQPQHF
TRBV28	NA	NA	TRBJ2-3	TGTGCCAGCAGTTTATTCCGTTTTCGGGCTAGCACAGATACGCAGTATTTT	CASSLFRFRASTDTQYF
TRBV2	many	TRBD1	TRBJ1-5	TGTGCCAGCAGTGAAGGACAGGGCTGGGGGGCCCAGCATTTT	CASSEGQGWGAQHF
TRBV3-1	NA	TRBD1	TRBJ1-1	TGTGCCAGCAGCCACGGATTAGGGTGGGGACAGACCTTGACGTCGGCTTTCTTT	CASSHGLGWGQTLTSAFF
TRBV13	few	TRBD1	TRBJ1-6	TGTGCCAGCAGCTTAGGCCTAGAGGTCAGGGGGGCTAATTCACCCCTCCACTTT	CASSLGLEVRGANSPLHF
TRBV28	many	NA	TRBJ1-4	TGTGCCGCGGCCAACGGGTTTGTTGGTGAAAAACTGTTTTTT	CAAANGFVGEKLFF
TRBV12-3/TRBV12-4	many	TRBD1	TRBJ1-1	TGTGCCAGCAGGCGGGACAGGGGGAGAGGCACTGAAGCTTTCTTT	CASRRDRGRGTEAFF
TRBV6-5	many	TRBD1	TRBJ1-1	TGTGCCAGCAGTCAGACGACAGGGGAGGCTTTCTTT	CASSQTTGEAFF
TRBV16	many	NA	TRBJ1-4	TGTGCCAGCAGCCCGACAGCAACTAATGAAAAACTGTTTTTT	CASSPTATNEKLFF
TRBV19	many	NA	TRBJ1-1	TGTGCCAGTAGTATAGATTGGGGAGGCACTGAAGCTTTCTTT	CASSIDWGGTEAFF
TRBV2	many	TRBD1	TRBJ2-7	TGTGCCAGCAGTGAAGCGGGGTCAGGGGGCTACGAGCAGTACTTC	CASSEAGSGGYEQYF